These 12 T cell receptor beta chains were sequenced from one sample in a study of blood T cell repertoires in COVID-19. Generated by immunoSEQ multiplex PCR, the TCRdb table keeps only in-frame clones and is missing some. The sample carries approximately 110,000 clones, 70% to 80% recorded once. Sequenced input: peripheral blood. The receptor source for this set is a man between 65 and 80 years old with active or convalescent COVID-19.

The chain couples TRBV20-1 to TRBJ1-5; a possible D gene is TRBD1 (6 bases). V gave up 3 bases and J gave up 4 bases, with 19 bases separating them. There are 16 residues in the CDR3. CDR1 DFQATT and CDR2 SNEGSKA come from the germline V gene (reference sequence). The CDR3 sequence is CSASAGTRGLNQPQHF. The CDR3 DNA is TGCAGTGCTAGTGCCGGGACACGGGGATTGAATCAGCCCCAGCATTTT.

The chain couples TRBV19 to TRBJ1-2; D possibly corresponds to TRBD1 (5 bases). This CDR3 region has 14 residues. V was pared by 4 bases and J by 5 bases, with 14 bases between. Germline CDR1 and CDR2: LNHDA and SQIVND (reference sequence). The CDR3 sequence: CASSTDTELYGYTF. The CDR3 nucleotides are TGTGCCAGTAGTACGGACACCGAACTATATGGCTACACCTTC.

This chain joins TRBV7-3 and TRBJ2-7; 9 bases line up with TRBD1. Looked up from germline, CDR1 is SGHTA and CDR2 is FQGTGA. The length of the CDR3 is 15 residues. With V trimmed by 5 bases and J by 2 bases, 7 bases remained unmatched. In nucleotides, the CDR3 is TGTGCCAGCAGCGCAGGGACAGGGTCTCCCTACGAGCAGTACTTC. Protein: CASSAGTGSPYEQYF. Supplemented by reference TRBV7-3 and TRBJ2-7, the full variable domain reads GAGVSQTPSNKVTEKGKYVELRCDPISGHTALYWYRQSLGQGPEFLIYFQGTGAADDSGLPNDRFFAVRPEGSVSTLKIQRTERGDSAVYLCASSAGTGSPYEQYFGPGTRLTVT.

This clone was picked up a small number of times. This chain's CDR3 is CASRDAGRYGELFF. The CDR3 DNA reads as TGTGCCAGCAGAGACGCGGGGCGTTACGGGGAGCTGTTTTTT. This chain joins TRBV25-1 and TRBJ2-2, with D possibly being TRBD2 (6 bases). Trimming left V 6 bases short and J 7 bases short, with 15 bases between. The CDR3 is made up of 14 amino acids. Germline V gives CDR1 MGHDK, CDR2 SYGVNS.

The rearrangement links TRBV9 to TRBJ2-1; 10 nucleotides agree with TRBD2. Germline trimming cut 0 bases from V and 4 bases from J; bases unmatched to any gene: 1. The CDR3 covers 15 residues. The germline CDR1 and CDR2 sequences are SGDLS and YYNGEE. The CDR3 nucleotides are TGTGCCAGCAGCGTAGGGACTAGCGGTTACAATGAGCAGTTCTTC. It translates to CASSVGTSGYNEQFF. Based on the CDR3 plus reference TRBV9 and TRBJ2-1, the full variable domain is DSGVTQTPKHLITATGQRVTLRCSPRSGDLSVYWYQQSLDQGLQFLIQYYNGEERAKGNILERFSAQQFPDLHSELNLSSLELGDSALYFCASSVGTSGYNEQFFGPGTRLTVL.

This clone has a single count. The chain couples TRBV11-2 to TRBJ2-3; 7 bases are shared with TRBD1. The V gene's germline CDR1 is SGHAT and CDR2 FQNNGV. V lost 0 bases to trimming and J lost 6 bases; unmatched junction nucleotides: 6. The CDR3 has 15 residues. In DNA form, the CDR3 reads TGTGCCAGCAGCTTAGAGGGCAGGGGGATGGATACGCAGTATTTT. Translated: CASSLEGRGMDTQYF. Looking up the rest from reference TRBV11-2 and TRBJ2-3 gives the full variable domain: EAGVAQSPRYKIIEKRQSVAFWCNPISGHATLYWYQQILGQGPKLLIQFQNNGVVDDSQLPKDRFSAERLKGVDSTLKIQPAKLEDSAVYLCASSLEGRGMDTQYFGPGTRLTVL.

The V call is TRBV29-1, the J call TRBJ1-2; 8 positions match TRBD1. Germline V gene lookup returns CDR1 SQVTM and CDR2 ANQGSEA. The V and J ends lost 3 bases and 3 bases, in that order; junction bases with no gene match: 9. CDR3 length equals 15 residues. CDR3 residues: CSVDEADRAHYGYTF. The CDR3 nucleotides are TGCAGCGTTGATGAAGCGGACAGGGCGCACTATGGCTACACCTTC.

The chain combines TRBV5-1 with TRBJ1-4; TRBD1 matches at 7 bases. Trimming at V came to 0 bases and at J to 10 bases, leaving 6 bases not matched to a gene. In germline, CDR1 is SGHRS, CDR2 YFSETQ. The CDR3 length is 14 residues. CDR3 protein: CASSLGGGEGKLFF. CDR3 in DNA: TGCGCCAGCAGCTTGGGAGGGGGCGAGGGAAAACTGTTTTTT.

This clone was found a few times. The chain has TRBV7-3 and TRBJ1-5; TRBD1 aligns across 8 bases. The CDR3 has 13 residues. Germline V gene lookup returns CDR1 SGHTA and CDR2 FQGTGA. J gave up 11 bases and V 4 bases, and 7 bases lay outside the gene matches. The CDR3 nucleotides are TGTGCCAGCAGCTCAGGACAGGGAAAAGCCCAGCATTTT. It codes for CASSSGQGKAQHF.

The J gene is TRBJ2-3, the V gene TRBV18, with D hard to call. Per germline, CDR1 KGHSH and CDR2 LQKENI. V was cut by 6 bases and J by 2 bases, with 12 bases left in between. The CDR3 loop spans 14 amino acids. The CDR3, as DNA: TGTGCCAGCTCCTTGAGCGCCTACACAGATACGCAGTATTTT. Translated: CASSLSAYTDTQYF.

The chain carries TRBV19 and TRBJ1-1, with D possibly being TRBD1 (5 bases). This CDR3 comprises 17 residues. Germline CDR1 LNHDA, CDR2 SQIVND (reference sequence). V shed 5 bases and J shed 0 bases, with 19 bases lying between them. For the CDR3, the DNA is TGTGCCAGTAGTTTTCTGGGGAGGGGAAGCGTGAACACTGAAGCTTTCTTT. Its translation: CASSFLGRGSVNTEAFF.

This clone was recorded at least ten times. The gene calls are TRBV5-8 and TRBJ1-2; D might be TRBD1 (5 bases). The CDR3 totals 14 residues. The V end lost 7 bases, the J end lost 0 bases, and 13 bases lay between the germline ends. CDR1 is SGHTS, CDR2 YDEGEE, per germline. The chain's CDR3 is CASVKDSANYGYTF. The CDR3 nucleotides are TGTGCCAGCGTAAAAGACAGTGCTAACTATGGCTACACCTTC. The complete variable domain, with remaining parts taken from reference TRBV5-8 and TRBJ1-2, reads EAGVTQSPTHLIKTRGQQATLRCSPISGHTSVYWYQQALGLGLQFLLWYDEGEERNRGNFPPRFSGRQFPNYSSELNVNALELEDSALYLCASVKDSANYGYTFGSGTRLTVV.